These 14 T cell receptor beta chains originate from one sample sequenced in a study of shared clonotypes between healthy human individuals (dated by TCRdb to 2018 to 2021). CD8 naive samples were CD45RO-negative cells positively selected for CCR7, giving a CD45RA+CCR7+ population that excluded TemRA cells. Libraries were made using the immunoSEQ multiplex PCR assay. The clones in this table, taken by TCRdb from immuneACCESS, are in-frame only. Not every clone is retained; where verified, under half of the shortfall comes from an unresolved V gene, and the cause of the rest is unknown. This sample comprises about 680,000 clones, about 92% of them detected only once. The ten top clones hold 24% of the sample. What was sequenced was naive CD8+ T cells sorted from blood. What the cell subset or site label conveys for this sample: CD45RA+CCR7+. The receptors here all came from a man aged 25-45 years in good health.

The V and J genes are TRBV27 and TRBJ2-2; tentative D call: TRBD2 (6 bases). V shed 6 bases and J shed 5 bases, with 19 bases lying between them. The CDR3 consists of 16 residues. Germline V gives CDR1 MNHEY, CDR2 SMNVEV (reference sequence). CDR3 loop: CASSRPGGVQTGELFF. For the CDR3, the DNA is TGTGCCAGCAGCCGACCTGGAGGGGTACAGACCGGGGAGCTGTTTTTT.

This clone was seen just once. This specimen includes other DNA sequences encoding the same CDR3. The genes are TRBV11-2 and TRBJ2-1, with 8 bases aligning to TRBD2. CDR1 is SGHAT and CDR2 is FQNNGV in the germline V gene. The CDR3 length is 12 residues. J lost 7 bases, V lost 4 bases, and 0 bases had no gene match. The CDR3 DNA reads as TGTGCCAGCAGCTCGGGAGGGAATGAGCAGTTCTTC. Its translation: CASSSGGNEQFF.

The J gene is TRBJ1-5, the V gene TRBV10-2; 8 bases align to TRBD1. V was pared by 6 bases and J by 0 bases, with 4 bases of the junction left unmatched. Germline V gene data show CDR1 as WSHSY and CDR2 as SAAADI. This CDR3 contains 15 residues. CDR3: CASRPGTGSNQPQHF. The CDR3 region has the DNA TGCGCCAGCAGACCCGGGACAGGTAGCAATCAGCCCCAGCATTTT.

A word on this clone: Other DNA sequences in this sample translate to the same CDR3. The V and J genes are TRBV28 and TRBJ2-1; D remains unclear. The CDR3 totals 11 residues. The V and J ends lost 3 bases and 6 bases respectively, with 3 bases between them. Germline CDR1 and CDR2: MDHEN and SYDVKM. In nucleotides, the CDR3 is TGTGCCAGCAGTTTCTCCAATGAGCAGTTCTTC. Encoded protein: CASSFSNEQFF.

This sequence joins TRBV2 and TRBJ2-7; TRBD2 aligns across 8 bases. Trimming at V came to 6 bases and at J to 2 bases, leaving 6 bases not matched to a gene. The CDR3 is 14 residues long. CDR1 SNHLY and CDR2 FYNNEI come from the germline V gene. The CDR3 sequence is CASRDPGLAYEQYF. The CDR3 DNA sequence: TGTGCCAGCAGGGACCCGGGACTAGCCTACGAGCAGTACTTC.

V and J are TRBV5-4 and TRBJ2-1; 9 nucleotides align to TRBD2. The germline V gene has CDR1 SGHNT and CDR2 YYREEE (reference sequence). The CDR3 contains 16 residues. V was pared by 2 bases and J by 7 bases, with 10 bases of the junction left unmatched. The CDR3 nucleotides read TGTGCCAGCAGCTTTTTGCTTAGCGGGGGAGAGAATGAGCAGTTCTTC. Translation gives CASSFLLSGGENEQFF.

The chain is built from TRBV13 and TRBJ2-3, with D tentatively TRBD2 (6 bases). With 3 bases removed from V and 5 bases from J, the gap between germline ends came to 21 bases. CDR1 and CDR2 (germline): PRHDT, FYEKMQ (reference sequence). This CDR3 contains 17 residues. The CDR3: CASSLSSGEVGGDTQYF. In DNA form, the CDR3 reads TGTGCCAGCAGCTTGTCGAGTGGGGAGGTTGGGGGAGATACGCAGTATTTT.

As to this clone: This sample includes further DNA sequences coding for the same CDR3. This chain connects TRBV4-1 to TRBJ2-7; TRBD2 agrees at 8 bases. V dropped 6 bases and J dropped 3; count of bases not matched to a gene: 4. This CDR3 has 13 amino acids. CDR1 and CDR2 (germline): MGHRA, YSYEKL. The CDR3 DNA follows: TGCGCCAGCAGTCGGGGGGGGAACTACGAGCAGTACTTC. Encoded protein: CASSRGGNYEQYF.

This rearrangement joins TRBV4-3 to TRBJ2-7; D could derive from TRBD1 or TRBD2 (6 bases each). This CDR3 spans 15 amino acids. With 1 base removed from V and 5 bases from J, the gap between germline ends came to 15 bases. CDR1 and CDR2 (germline): LGHNA, YSLEER. CDR3 bases: TGCGCCAGCAGCCAAGCGCCGGGGGCGCGAGACGAGCAGTACTTC. It codes for CASSQAPGARDEQYF.

CDR3 loop: CASSSDRVPYNEQFF. The CDR3 coding sequence is TGTGCCAGCAGCTCTGACAGGGTCCCTTACAATGAGCAGTTCTTC. The chain has TRBV7-9 and TRBJ2-1; 7 positions match TRBD1. The J segment lost 4 bases and the V segment lost 4 bases, leaving 7 bases of the junction unmatched. The germline gives CDR1 SEHNR, CDR2 FQNEAQ (reference sequence). The CDR3 spans 15 residues.

The table lists this clone with a count of one. The chain has TRBV19 and TRBJ2-1; D might be TRBD1 or TRBD2, each matching 5 bases. V lost 7 bases, J lost 7 bases, and 20 bases lay in between. This CDR3 spans 15 amino acids. Germline V CDR1 and CDR2: LNHDA, SQIVND (reference sequence). The CDR3 protein is CASTTMGELLNEQFF. DNA for the CDR3: TGTGCCAGTACTACAATGGGGGAGCTACTTAATGAGCAGTTCTTC.

The chain combines TRBV7-2 with TRBJ2-1; D is possibly TRBD1 (5 bases). Germline V gene data show CDR1 as SGHTA and CDR2 as FQGNSA. This CDR3 contains 16 residues. V gave up 3 bases and J gave up 6 bases, with 18 bases separating them. The CDR3 loop is CASSLFLGAPFNEQFF. The CDR3 coding sequence is TGTGCCAGCAGCTTGTTTTTAGGGGCCCCCTTCAATGAGCAGTTCTTC.

The V gene is TRBV7-9, the J gene TRBJ2-3; tentative D call: TRBD2 (5 bases). Germline V CDR1 and CDR2: SEHNR, FQNEAQ (reference sequence). Trimming pared 2 bases from V and 7 bases from J, leaving 16 bases between. The CDR3 is 15 residues long. The CDR3 region has the DNA TGTGCCAGCAGCTTATTACTAGGAGGAAGGAATACGCAGTATTTT. Its protein is CASSLLLGGRNTQYF.

This clone appeared once. This rearrangement joins TRBV7-9 to TRBJ2-1; TRBD2 might be the D (5 bases). CDR3 length: 15 amino acids. Germline assignment: CDR1 SEHNR and CDR2 FQNEAQ (reference sequence). With 5 bases removed from V and 0 bases from J, the gap between germline ends came to 11 bases. CDR3 nucleotide sequence: TGTGCCAGCAGCCCGAATAGCGACTCCTACAATGAGCAGTTCTTC. Its translation: CASSPNSDSYNEQFF. Full variable domain (rest looked up from reference TRBV7-9 and TRBJ2-1): DTGVSQNPRHKITKRGQNVTFRCDPISEHNRLYWYRQTLGQGPEFLTYFQNEAQLEKSRLLSDRFSAERPKGSFSTLEIQRTEQGDSAMYLCASSPNSDSYNEQFFGPGTRLTVL.